The rows below give T cell receptor beta chains drawn from one sample of a study of cytomegalovirus exposure and HLA in healthy donors. The method was immunoSEQ multiplex PCR; TCRdb's version includes in-frame clones alone and lacks a portion of them. The sample consists of 150,000 to 200,000 clones, approximately 84% of them appearing once. The sample was PBMCs. The origin of the receptors is a girl less than two years old in good health and CMV-seronegative. Each CDR3 is given with its conserved first and last residue. The order of the fields is V gene, CDR3 protein.

V gene: TRBV30; CDR3 protein: CAWSVGSVNYGYTF
V gene: TRBV5-4; CDR3 protein: CASSNGHRPEETQYF
V gene: TRBV6-5; CDR3 protein: CASSYAGNSGNTIYF
V gene: TRBV29-1; CDR3 protein: CSVEIRGHQNYGYTF
V gene: TRBV4-1; CDR3 protein: CASSPTGPNEKLFF
V gene: TRBV6-5; CDR3 protein: CASSHGANTPYEQYF
V gene: TRBV6-1; CDR3 protein: CASSGRQGRLQETQYF
V gene: TRBV5-8; CDR3 protein: CASSSYRVAVEKLFF
V gene: TRBV5-1; CDR3 protein: CAGSLDRGTEAFF
V gene: TRBV13; CDR3 protein: CASSLVQLNTEAFF
V gene: TRBV5-8; CDR3 protein: CASSFRDRDRGYTF
V gene: TRBV19; CDR3 protein: CASQGRNTEAFF
V gene: TRBV7-6; CDR3 protein: CASAENTGELFF
V gene: TRBV7-3; CDR3 protein: CASSLTGAGNTIYF
V gene: TRBV11-2; CDR3 protein: CASRWRGDTQYF
V gene: TRBV7-3; CDR3 protein: CASSPHVAGGEGEQFF
V gene: TRBV4-3; CDR3 protein: CASSQDNSGTQETQYF
V gene: TRBV30; CDR3 protein: CAWSVHFQETQYF
V gene: TRBV9; CDR3 protein: CASSGGGFSVTDTQYF
V gene: TRBV6-6; CDR3 protein: CASRGADTGELFF
V gene: TRBV9; CDR3 protein: CASSVSGGRENGYTF
V gene: TRBV27; CDR3 protein: CASSARGAYYEQYF
V gene: TRBV30; CDR3 protein: CAWTRNWGDQPQHF
V gene: TRBV7-2; CDR3 protein: CASSHSGTSSYEQYF
V gene: TRBV6-5; CDR3 protein: CASSLTGDTEAFF
V gene: TRBV7-2; CDR3 protein: CASSLGASLAGGPYEQYF
V gene: TRBV5-5; CDR3 protein: CASTSDLYSNYGYTF
V gene: TRBV14; CDR3 protein: CASSPPGQGPFYGYTF
V gene: TRBV11-2; CDR3 protein: CASSLMGSRWETQYF
V gene: TRBV5-5; CDR3 protein: CASSSPGRSYEQYF
V gene: TRBV4-3; CDR3 protein: CASSHSGEDSTFF
V gene: TRBV13; CDR3 protein: CASSTFGLAGDEVVKNIQYF
V gene: TRBV4-3; CDR3 protein: CASSQDTSTDTQYF
V gene: TRBV27; CDR3 protein: CASSLGLRNTEAFF
V gene: TRBV7-3; CDR3 protein: CASSRTANTGELFF
V gene: TRBV5-1; CDR3 protein: CASSPTGGGDTQYF
V gene: TRBV18; CDR3 protein: CASSPAGQGGYEQYF
V gene: TRBV5-1; CDR3 protein: CASSLVGEFEKLFF
V gene: TRBV4-1; CDR3 protein: CASSLQPTSGTLYEQYF
V gene: TRBV4-1; CDR3 protein: CASSQALAGGSYEQYF
V gene: TRBV27; CDR3 protein: CASRKYLASGPSTDTQYF
V gene: TRBV9; CDR3 protein: CASSALAGGPLNTQYF
V gene: TRBV5-8; CDR3 protein: CASSAGVAGGSITDTQYF
V gene: TRBV29-1; CDR3 protein: CSVARGSGANVLTF
V gene: TRBV4-1; CDR3 protein: CASSQPTRGTEAFF
V gene: TRBV27; CDR3 protein: CASSLSFGNTEAFF
V gene: TRBV6-1; CDR3 protein: CASSAGTVGEKLFF
V gene: TRBV21-1; CDR3 protein: CASSYTRTISSYEQYF
V gene: TRBV4-1; CDR3 protein: CASSRTSAYNEQFF
V gene: TRBV7-9; CDR3 protein: CSSSSGEAGNTIYF
V gene: TRBV29-1; CDR3 protein: CSVRGTSGSDSYNEQFF
V gene: TRBV2; CDR3 protein: CATRPGLGAAFF
V gene: TRBV30; CDR3 protein: CACYATNEKLFF
V gene: TRBV11-2; CDR3 protein: CASSLGQALNSPLHF
V gene: TRBV5-4; CDR3 protein: CASSLVASGGAYNEQFF